A selection of T cell receptor beta chains follows, all from one sample in a study of a mutant IDH1 vaccine in newly diagnosed glioma. TCRdb's copy holds only in-frame clones and misses some; the assay was immunoSEQ multiplex PCR. Counted here are about 21,000 clones, approximately 85% occurring once; the ten biggest clones make up 5.4%. Source: PBMCs, taken from a glioma patient treated with radiotherapy, temozolomide or both. Source of these receptors: a man aged 40-50 years with glioma. Each CDR3 is given without its conserved first and last residue.

v_gene	j_gene	CDR3aa
TRBV7-6	TRBJ2-1	ASSGGFDEQF
TRBV7-2	TRBJ1-2	ASSLTGGGKVGYT
TRBV7-8	TRBJ1-6	ASSFSNPPHNSPLH
TRBV7-2	TRBJ1-2	ASSSPGTPGGYT
TRBV10-3	TRBJ1-2	AVAGTGKGSTNYGYT
TRBV29-1	TRBJ1-3	SVRWGSGNTIY
TRBV7-9	TRBJ2-1	ASSSTGPSYNEQF
TRBV9	TRBJ1-4	ASSVQPPDSEKLF
TRBV2	TRBJ1-5	ASSLDRGKPQH
TRBV29-1	TRBJ2-5	SAINSGQGAHGETQY
TRBV7-8	TRBJ1-2	ASSLEGSGTVNYGYT
TRBV19	TRBJ1-5	ASSNGFYSNQPQH
TRBV5-4	TRBJ1-4	ASSHRVTNEKLF
TRBV15	TRBJ2-1	ATTGDPYNEQF
TRBV13	TRBJ1-2	ASSTPGQGAKGYT
TRBV27	TRBJ2-5	ASSLSGGQETQY
TRBV5-6	TRBJ1-6	ASSAGTGFSPLH
TRBV5-8	TRBJ1-5	ASRAGEGQPQH
TRBV6-6	TRBJ1-1	ASSYSGVTEAF
TRBV5-1	TRBJ1-1	ASSAGGGENTEAF
TRBV5-1	TRBJ1-4	ASSLDLGEKLF
TRBV28	TRBJ1-5	ASSLRGQGARGNQPQH
TRBV4-2	TRBJ1-5	ASSQAGTGVRPQH
TRBV4-2	TRBJ2-7	ASGAFYEQY
TRBV18	TRBJ2-3	ASSPSTDTQY
TRBV19	TRBJ2-2	ASSAGTSGGNTGELF
TRBV10-3	TRBJ2-2	AISRGLNTGELF
TRBV18	TRBJ2-2	ASSPTRENGELF
TRBV10-2	TRBJ2-5	ASRLAGSQETQY
TRBV6-1	TRBJ1-2	ASRIEQGNYGYT
TRBV2	TRBJ1-2	ASSGAGAGYGYT
TRBV29-1	TRBJ1-1	SVGRDFSEAF
TRBV4-1	TRBJ2-2	ASSHTDLGVIAGELF
TRBV5-1	TRBJ1-5	ASSPDSSNQPQH
TRBV25-1	TRBJ1-2	ASSAGGGDGYT
TRBV27	TRBJ1-3	ASSMGGQGRNTIY
TRBV19	TRBJ1-5	ASSRTGLQPQH
TRBV6-1	TRBJ2-2	ASSDTGESGELF
TRBV28	TRBJ1-3	ASRGQGHITGNTIY
TRBV15	TRBJ1-4	ATSTYQVDGHEKLF
TRBV5-6	TRBJ2-7	ASSSRAGASYEQY
TRBV5-4	TRBJ1-2	ASSLPGINYGYT
TRBV30	TRBJ1-4	ASDRMNEKLF
TRBV6-5	TRBJ1-2	ATHPGGPTGYGYT
TRBV5-1	TRBJ2-2	ASSARTSGGNTGELF
TRBV5-1	TRBJ2-2	ASTPGGHTGELF
TRBV5-1	TRBJ1-1	ASSLEGPAKENTEAF
TRBV6-1	TRBJ1-1	ASSFPGRGNTEAF